This TCR beta chain was identified during a study of blood T cell repertoires in COVID-19. Study-wide context: Nucleic acid was either cDNA or gDNA, and it came from T cells, B-cell-depleted T cells, or PBMCs.

Per the authors' pipeline: Estimation of nucleated cell counts relied on the amplification of reference gene primers. TCRdb's table, derived via immunoSEQ multiplex PCR, lists solely in-frame clones and lacks some. The V and J calls and clone size are taken from that table; D and trimming were inferred from the DNA. This table has approximately 45,000 clones, around 83% appearing once. CDR3 size: 14 residues. Trimming shortened V by 4 bases and J by 4 bases, and 12 bases separated the two germline ends. Germline V CDR1 and CDR2: KGHDR, SFDVKD. Material for sequencing was peripheral blood. This chain joins TRBV24-1 and TRBJ1-1; no definite D call. The sequence came from a man in his forties with active COVID-19. For the CDR3, the DNA is TGTGCCACCAGTGACAATCGACGGGGCACTGAAGCTTTCTTT. It is translated as CATSDNRRGTEAFF.